Presented here are 16 T cell receptor beta chains from one specimen sequenced in a study of T cells after yellow fever vaccination (dated by TCRdb to about 2019). Receptor amplification or capture employed 5' RACE. Sequencing was performed on an Illumina HiSeq 2500. The public reads were quality trimmed at Q25 with fastp and then assembled into clones with MiXCR by TCRdb, keeping productive beta chains. Rows are unified per CDR3 protein, each entry keeping the most common DNA and genes. Recorded for this sample are hundreds of thousands of distinct CDR3 sequences; around an eighth of them occurred a single time. 15% of the sample lies in the top ten. Interpreted using the paper, the treatment or condition label stands for: live attenuated yellow fever vaccine strain. This specimen consisted of PBMCs, obtained on the day of the yellow fever booster vaccination. All receptors derive from a man between 25 and 39 years old who received the YFV17D yellow fever vaccine.

This clonotype has a handful of counts. The chain links TRBV9 to TRBJ2-7; D is perhaps TRBD1 or TRBD2 (7 bases each). Germline V gene sequence: CDR1 SGDLS, CDR2 YYNGEE. The V gene lost 4 bases and the J gene lost 5 bases, with 16 bases spanning the gap. CDR3 size: 14 residues. In DNA, the CDR3 is TGTGCCAGCAGCACCCAGGGGGGGGCGGACGAGCAGTACTTC. It translates to CASSTQGGADEQYF.

This clonotype showed up just a few times. This chain links TRBV20-1 with TRBJ2-7, with D unclear. With 5 bases removed from V and 2 bases from J, the gap between germline ends came to 10 bases. Germline CDR1 and CDR2: DFQATT and SNEGSKA (reference sequence). This CDR3 region has 12 residues. The CDR3 DNA is TGCAGTGCTGACCGGCCGCCCTACGAGCAGTACTTC. Its translation: CSADRPPYEQYF.

This clonotype was counted a few times. The genes are TRBV10-3 and TRBJ2-7; 10 bases are shared with TRBD2. The V segment lost 6 bases and the J segment 4 bases; nucleotides outside the gene matches: 3. CDR1 is ENHRY and CDR2 is SYGVKD in the germline V gene. CDR3 length equals 13 residues. DNA of the CDR3: TGTGCCATCAGGGCTAGCGGGAGTTACGAGCAGTACTTC. Protein product: CAIRASGSYEQYF.

There are a few counts of this clonotype. The chain uses TRBV7-2 and TRBJ2-7, with D perhaps matching TRBD2 (8 bases). The CDR3 consists of 15 residues. Germline V gene sequence: CDR1 SGHTA, CDR2 FQGNSA. V lost 1 base and J lost 5, with 15 bases in between. The CDR3 DNA follows: TGTGCCAGCAGCTTAGAGTTAGCGGGACAGAACGAGCAGTACTTC. This sequence encodes CASSLELAGQNEQYF.

The chain links TRBV5-4 to TRBJ2-1; D is uncertain. Looked up from germline, CDR1 is SGHNT and CDR2 is YYREEE (reference sequence). The CDR3 has 13 amino acids. The V end was cut by 9 bases, the J end by 5 bases, with 15 bases between. The chain's CDR3 is CAIGPRSDNEQFF. The CDR3 DNA is TGTGCCATCGGCCCCAGGTCCGACAATGAGCAGTTCTTC.

This clonotype has more than one count but fewer than ten. This chain joins TRBV29-1 and TRBJ1-2; tentatively, D is TRBD1 (6 bases). Germline assignment: CDR1 SQVTM and CDR2 ANQGSEA. The CDR3 runs 12 residues. The V end lost 4 bases, the J end lost 6 bases, and 12 bases lay between the germline ends. CDR3 sequence: CSVVGGAHGYTF. The CDR3 nucleotides are TGCAGCGTTGTTGGGGGGGCACATGGCTACACCTTC.

The CDR3 nucleotides are TGTGCCAGCACCCCGGTGGGGGGTTCAGGTAGCAATCAGCCCCAGCATTTT. Translating gives CASTPVGGSGSNQPQHF. The chain couples TRBV6-1 to TRBJ1-5, with D perhaps matching TRBD1 (5 bases). Germline V gene lookup returns CDR1 MNHNS and CDR2 SASEGT. V gave up 7 bases and J gave up 0 bases, with 19 bases separating them. The CDR3 consists of 17 residues.

In this sample, this clonotype turned up a few times. The chain uses TRBV6-5 and TRBJ2-3; 7 nucleotides line up with TRBD2. Germline CDR1 MNHEY, CDR2 SVGAGI. V trimming: 0 bases; J trimming: 5 bases; junction bases outside the gene matches: 5. The CDR3 loop spans 15 amino acids. The CDR3 protein is CASSYSSGMGDTQYF. DNA for the CDR3: TGTGCCAGCAGTTACTCGAGCGGGATGGGAGATACGCAGTATTTT.

This chain links TRBV7-2 with TRBJ2-5; the D gene is possibly TRBD2 (6 bases). The CDR3 runs to 14 residues. Trimming cost V 6 bases and J 5 bases, with 16 bases left between them. Germline-derived CDR1 and CDR2 are SGHTA and FQGNSA. The CDR3 is CASRTQGGRETQYF. The CDR3 DNA follows: TGTGCCAGCAGAACTCAGGGAGGAAGGGAGACCCAGTACTTC.

This clonotype was found a few times. The chain is built from TRBV29-1 and TRBJ1-1, with D possibly TRBD1 on 6 matching bases. CDR1 SQVTM and CDR2 ANQGSEA come from the germline V gene. The CDR3 is 13 amino acids. Trimming removed 6 bases from V and 0 bases from J, with 11 bases in between. The CDR3 is CSVGGIMNTEAFF. Written as DNA, the CDR3 is TGCAGCGTGGGGGGCATTATGAACACTGAAGCTTTCTTT.

The table lists this clonotype with a few counts. V is TRBV6-1 and J is TRBJ2-1; D is uncertain. With 5 bases removed from V and 6 bases from J, the gap between germline ends came to 14 bases. The germline V gene encodes CDR1 MNHNS and CDR2 SASEGT. The CDR3 has 14 amino acids. The CDR3 region is CASSKTPWPNEQFF. The CDR3 nucleotides read TGTGCCAGCAGTAAAACCCCATGGCCCAATGAGCAGTTCTTC.

This clonotype has only a few counts. The V gene is TRBV11-2, the J gene TRBJ2-7; 9 nucleotides line up with TRBD2. The CDR3 covers 14 residues. Per germline, CDR1 SGHAT and CDR2 FQNNGV. Trimming removed 5 bases from V and 2 bases from J; junction bases left unmatched: 4. CDR3 bases: TGTGCCAGCAGCATGACTAGCGGACCCTACGAGCAGTACTTC. Translated: CASSMTSGPYEQYF.

This clonotype was observed a few times. V usage is TRBV12-3 or TRBV12-4 and J usage is TRBJ1-2; 10 bases map to TRBD1. V shed 5 bases, J shed 2 bases, and the junction held 5 bases outside the gene matches. CDR3 length: 15 amino acids. This CDR3 is CASSTTGGPNYGYTF. In DNA form, the CDR3 reads TGTGCCAGCAGTACGACAGGGGGCCCGAACTATGGCTACACCTTC.

The gene calls are TRBV12-3 or TRBV12-4 and TRBJ2-7; D not resolved. The V and J ends lost 4 bases and 0 bases respectively, with 7 bases between them. The CDR3 is 13 residues long. CDR3 region: CASSSTNSYEQYF. The CDR3 nucleotides are TGTGCCAGCAGTTCGACAAACTCCTACGAGCAGTACTTC.

This chain's CDR3 is CASSLYYPGEKLFF. The CDR3 DNA reads TGTGCCAGCAGCCTATATTATCCTGGGGAAAAACTGTTTTTT. The rearrangement links TRBV7-2 to TRBJ1-4; D is uncertain. Per the germline V gene, CDR1 is SGHTA and CDR2 is FQGNSA. CDR3 length: 14 residues. The V end lost 5 bases, the J end lost 8 bases, and 15 bases lay between the germline ends.

This clonotype was seen more than once but under ten times. The chain employs TRBV20-1 and TRBJ2-5, with 15 bases lining up with TRBD2. Germline V CDR1 and CDR2: DFQATT, SNEGSKA (reference sequence). The CDR3 spans 15 residues. V was pared by 5 bases and J by 5 bases, with 6 bases of the junction left unmatched. DNA for the CDR3: TGCAGTGCTGCCAGCGGGACTAGCGGGAGGGAGACCCAGTACTTC. Residues: CSAASGTSGRETQYF.